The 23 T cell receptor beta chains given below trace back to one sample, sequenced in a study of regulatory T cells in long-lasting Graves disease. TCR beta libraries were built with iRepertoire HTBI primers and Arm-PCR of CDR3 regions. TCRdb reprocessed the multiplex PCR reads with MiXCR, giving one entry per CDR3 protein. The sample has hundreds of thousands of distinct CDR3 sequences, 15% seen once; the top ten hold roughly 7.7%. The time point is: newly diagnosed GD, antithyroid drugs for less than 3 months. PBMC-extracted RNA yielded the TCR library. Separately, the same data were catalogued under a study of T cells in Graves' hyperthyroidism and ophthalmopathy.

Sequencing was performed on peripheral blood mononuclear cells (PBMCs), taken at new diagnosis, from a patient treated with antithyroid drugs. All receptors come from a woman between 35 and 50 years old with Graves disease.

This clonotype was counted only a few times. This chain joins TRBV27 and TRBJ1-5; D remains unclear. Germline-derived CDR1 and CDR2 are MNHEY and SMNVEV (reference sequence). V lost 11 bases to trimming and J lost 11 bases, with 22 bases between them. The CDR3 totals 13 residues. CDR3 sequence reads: CASSQQPRRAQHF. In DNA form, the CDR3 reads TGTGCCTCCTCGCAGCAGCCTAGGAGGGCCCAGCATTTT.

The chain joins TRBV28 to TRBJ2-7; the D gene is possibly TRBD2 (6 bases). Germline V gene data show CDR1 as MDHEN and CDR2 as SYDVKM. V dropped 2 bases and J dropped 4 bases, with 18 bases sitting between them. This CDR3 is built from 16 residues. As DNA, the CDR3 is TGTGCCAGCAGTTTAGGGAGGCCCCCGGACGGGTACGAGCAGTACTTC. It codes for CASSLGRPPDGYEQYF.

The CDR3 region has the DNA TGTGCCAGCAGCTTAGGGACAGGGGCCCTAGAGACCCAGTACTTC. Protein sequence: CASSLGTGALETQYF. The chain recombines TRBV11-2 with TRBJ2-5; TRBD1 matches at 9 bases. V trimming: 1 base; J trimming: 4 bases; junction bases outside the gene matches: 4. CDR1 and CDR2 (germline): SGHAT, FQNNGV. This CDR3 contains 15 residues.

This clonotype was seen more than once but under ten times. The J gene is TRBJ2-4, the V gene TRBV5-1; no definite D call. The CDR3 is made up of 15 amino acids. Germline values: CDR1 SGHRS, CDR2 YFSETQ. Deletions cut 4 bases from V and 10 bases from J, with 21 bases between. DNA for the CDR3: TGCGCCAGCAGCCCGGCTTTGGGCGCGGATACGATTCAGTACTTC. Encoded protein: CASSPALGADTIQYF.

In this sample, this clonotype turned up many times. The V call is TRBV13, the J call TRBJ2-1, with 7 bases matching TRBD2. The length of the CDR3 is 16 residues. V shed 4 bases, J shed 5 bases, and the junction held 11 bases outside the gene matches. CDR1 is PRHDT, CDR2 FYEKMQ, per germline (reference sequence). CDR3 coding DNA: TGTGCCAGCAGCTCTTCCCGGTGGGAGGGTAACAATGAGCAGTTCTTC. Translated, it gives CASSSSRWEGNNEQFF.

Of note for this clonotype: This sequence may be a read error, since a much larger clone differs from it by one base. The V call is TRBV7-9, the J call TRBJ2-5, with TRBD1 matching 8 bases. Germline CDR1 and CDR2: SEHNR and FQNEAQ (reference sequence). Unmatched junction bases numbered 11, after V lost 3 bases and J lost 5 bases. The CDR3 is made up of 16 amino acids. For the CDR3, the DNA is TGTGCCAGCAGCTTTCGTACTGAGGCAGGGGGCGAGACCCAGTACTTC. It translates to CASSFRTEAGGETQYF.

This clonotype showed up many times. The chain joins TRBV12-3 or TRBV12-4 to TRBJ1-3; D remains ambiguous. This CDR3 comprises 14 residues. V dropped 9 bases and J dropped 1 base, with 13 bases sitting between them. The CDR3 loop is CASSPALSGNTIYF. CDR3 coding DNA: TGTGCCAGTTCGCCAGCGCTTTCTGGAAACACCATATATTTT.

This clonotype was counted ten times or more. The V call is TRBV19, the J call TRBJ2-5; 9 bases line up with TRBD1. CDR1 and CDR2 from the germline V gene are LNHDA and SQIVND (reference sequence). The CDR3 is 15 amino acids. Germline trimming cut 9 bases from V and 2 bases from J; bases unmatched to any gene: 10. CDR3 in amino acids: CASSTGTGIQETQYF. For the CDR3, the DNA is TGTGCCAGCTCCACCGGGACAGGGATTCAAGAGACCCAGTACTTC.

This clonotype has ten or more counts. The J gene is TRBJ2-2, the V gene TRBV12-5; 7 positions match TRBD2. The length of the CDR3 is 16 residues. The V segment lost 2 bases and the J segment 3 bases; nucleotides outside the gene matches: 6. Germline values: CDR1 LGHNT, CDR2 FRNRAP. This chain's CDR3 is CASGLFWEGYTGELFF. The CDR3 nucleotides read TGTGCTAGTGGTTTGTTTTGGGAGGGATACACCGGGGAGCTGTTTTTT.

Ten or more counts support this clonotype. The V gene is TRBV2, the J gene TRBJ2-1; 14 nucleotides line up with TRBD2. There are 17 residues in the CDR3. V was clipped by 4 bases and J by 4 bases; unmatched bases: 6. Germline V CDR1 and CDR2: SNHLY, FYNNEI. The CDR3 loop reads CASSAGLAGAGYNEQFF. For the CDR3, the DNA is TGTGCCAGCAGTGCGGGACTAGCGGGAGCAGGGTACAATGAGCAGTTCTTC.

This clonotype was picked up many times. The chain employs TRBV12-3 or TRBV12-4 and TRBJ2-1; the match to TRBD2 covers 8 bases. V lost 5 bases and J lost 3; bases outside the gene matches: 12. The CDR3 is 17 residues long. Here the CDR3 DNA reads TGTGCCAGCAGTCCCATGGCGGGAGGAGGGGTCTACAATGAGCAGTTCTTC. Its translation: CASSPMAGGGVYNEQFF.

For the CDR3, the DNA is TGTGCCAGCAGCCCCCGACTAGCGGGAGGGTACAATGAGCAGTTCTTC. It encodes CASSPRLAGGYNEQFF. The chain has TRBV11-3 and TRBJ2-5; 14 bases fit TRBD2. The J call is doubtful: the DNA matches TRBJ2-1 better. CDR1 is SGHNT and CDR2 is YENEEA in the germline V gene. The CDR3 is made up of 16 amino acids.

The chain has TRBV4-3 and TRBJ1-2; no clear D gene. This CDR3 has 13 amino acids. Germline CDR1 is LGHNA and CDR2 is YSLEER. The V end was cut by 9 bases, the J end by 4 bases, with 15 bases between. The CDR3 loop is CARTPEEPYGYTF. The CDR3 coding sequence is TGCGCCAGGACCCCTGAGGAGCCCTATGGCTACACCTTC.

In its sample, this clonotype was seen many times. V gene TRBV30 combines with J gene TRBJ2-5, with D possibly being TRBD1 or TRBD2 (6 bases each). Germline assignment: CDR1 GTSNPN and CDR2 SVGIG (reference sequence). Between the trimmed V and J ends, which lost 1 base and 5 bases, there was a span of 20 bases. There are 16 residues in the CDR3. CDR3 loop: CAWSAPLGGHRETQYF. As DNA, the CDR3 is TGTGCCTGGAGTGCCCCCTTAGGGGGGCATAGGGAGACCCAGTACTTC.

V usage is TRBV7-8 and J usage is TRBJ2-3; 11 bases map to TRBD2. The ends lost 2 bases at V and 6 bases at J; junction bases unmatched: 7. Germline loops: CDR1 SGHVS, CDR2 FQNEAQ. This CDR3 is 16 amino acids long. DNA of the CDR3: TGTGCCAGCAGCTTACCGCTAGCGGGAGGTGACGATACGCAGTATTTT. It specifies CASSLPLAGGDDTQYF.

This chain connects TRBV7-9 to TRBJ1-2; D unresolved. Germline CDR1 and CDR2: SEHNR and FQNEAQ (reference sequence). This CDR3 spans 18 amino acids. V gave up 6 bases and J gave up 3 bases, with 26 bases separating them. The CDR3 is CASSPSMGSLRVDYGYTF. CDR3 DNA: TGTGCCAGCAGTCCTTCAATGGGATCCCTTAGGGTCGACTATGGCTACACCTTC.

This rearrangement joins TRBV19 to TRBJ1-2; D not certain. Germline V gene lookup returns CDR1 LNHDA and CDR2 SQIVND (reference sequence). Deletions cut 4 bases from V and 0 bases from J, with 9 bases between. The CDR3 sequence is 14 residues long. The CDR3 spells CASSTRPPNYGYTF. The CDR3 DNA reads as TGTGCCAGTAGTACCAGGCCGCCTAACTATGGCTACACCTTC.

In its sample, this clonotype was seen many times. The DNA of the CDR3 is TGTGCCAGCAGCTTATTGCAGACTAGCGATCGGTTCTTC. Its protein is CASSLLQTSDRFF. The V and J genes are TRBV7-2 and TRBJ2-1; 8 nucleotides match TRBD2. J was trimmed by 15 bases and V by 2 bases; bases with no gene match: 9. The length of the CDR3 is 13 residues. Germline V lookup: CDR1 SGHTA, CDR2 FQGNSA.

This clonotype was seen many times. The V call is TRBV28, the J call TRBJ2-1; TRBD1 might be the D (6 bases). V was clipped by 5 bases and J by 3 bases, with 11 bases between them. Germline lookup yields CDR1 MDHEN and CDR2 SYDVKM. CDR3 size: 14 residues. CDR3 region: CASSTSGDYNEQFF. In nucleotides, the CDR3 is TGTGCCAGCAGTACCTCAGGGGACTACAATGAGCAGTTCTTC.

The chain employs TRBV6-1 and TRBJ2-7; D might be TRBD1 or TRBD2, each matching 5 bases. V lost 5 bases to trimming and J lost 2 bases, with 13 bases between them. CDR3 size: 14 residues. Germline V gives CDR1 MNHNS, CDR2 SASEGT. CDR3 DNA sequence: TGTGCCAGCAGTCCCCAGACGGGGCCCTACGAGCAGTACTTC. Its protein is CASSPQTGPYEQYF.

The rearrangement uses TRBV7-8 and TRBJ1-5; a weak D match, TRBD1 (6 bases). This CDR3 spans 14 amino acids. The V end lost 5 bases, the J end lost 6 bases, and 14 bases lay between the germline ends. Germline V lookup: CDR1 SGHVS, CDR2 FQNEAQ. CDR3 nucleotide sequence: TGTGCCAGCAGCCCTCAACAGGGTACTCAGCCCCAGCATTTT. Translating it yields CASSPQQGTQPQHF.

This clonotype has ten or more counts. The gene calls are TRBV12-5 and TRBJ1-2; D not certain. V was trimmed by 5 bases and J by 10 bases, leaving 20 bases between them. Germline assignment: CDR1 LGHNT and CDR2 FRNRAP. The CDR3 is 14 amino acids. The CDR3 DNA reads TGTGCTAGTGGTCCCCAAGGAGAGTCCCCCTTCTACACCTTC. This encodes CASGPQGESPFYTF.

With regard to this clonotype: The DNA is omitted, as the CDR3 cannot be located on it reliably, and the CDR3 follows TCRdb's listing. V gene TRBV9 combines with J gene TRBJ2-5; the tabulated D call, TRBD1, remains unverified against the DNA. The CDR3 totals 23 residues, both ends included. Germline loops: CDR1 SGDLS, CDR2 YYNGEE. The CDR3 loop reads CASTNQTSMYLCASIGQGETQYF.